This T cell receptor beta chain is from a study of PD-1 blockade in classical Hodgkin lymphoma (dated by TCRdb to 2020 to 2021). About the full investigation: To define a peripheral blood immune signature of response to PD-1 blockade in classical Hodgkin lymphoma, the study combined TCR beta sequencing with CyTOF. Results the study describes overall, beyond this receptor: The study covered only a single clinical trial cohort, and the causes of the repertoire differences, possibly disease activity or prior therapy, were still not defined. Baseline TCR diversity was reported to be lower in newly diagnosed patients than in healthy donors and to be lower still in relapsed/refractory patients.

The time point label, as the study defines it: newly diagnosed, previously untreated cHL patient sample. To serve as a comparison group for the relapsed/refractory trial patients, PBMCs were sequenced from patients with newly diagnosed, previously untreated classical Hodgkin lymphoma. After peripheral blood was drawn into 8 mL Vacutainer Cell Preparation Tubes, PBMCs were isolated by centrifugation and then cryopreserved. A distance of 5 bases separates the germline ends of V and J, which lose 0 bases and 5 bases respectively. For CDR1 and CDR2, the germline V gene lists LGHNA and YSLEER. From the cysteine through the phenylalanine, the CDR3 covers 13 amino acids. The kept DNA is CDR3 alone, 39 bases in frame from the first base. Genomic DNA was extracted with the Qiagen DNeasy kit from unsorted PBMCs and from negatively selected CD4+ and CD8+ fractions. TCR beta CDR3 regions were subjected to amplification by immunoSEQ multiplex PCR with primers that anneal to V and J segments. Amplification bias was minimized using a synthetic immune receptor repertoire, and residual bias was removed computationally after sequencing. The authors processed their data as follows. Custom Python scripts were used to quantify repertoire diversity as the Shannon entropy index. Unsorted, CD4+ and CD8+ repertoires were analyzed separately, except in combined analyses where CD4+ and CD8+ sequences were merged in silico. This immuneACCESS table, as held by TCRdb, lists in-frame sequences with V and J called but not all clones. Of the missing ones, under half trace to an unresolved V gene in checked studies; the others have no known cause. D and trimming were read from the DNA, whereas the V and J calls and clone size are those reported in that table. This sample is represented by 30,000 or so clones; around 94% of them were singletons. The top ten hold around 2% of the sample.

Notes on this clone: Its specific antigen is unknown. No much larger clone exists at a distance of one base, and base qualities are not known.

In this chain, TRBV4-3 is recombined with TRBJ2-1; no D segment can be confidently identified. The sequencing sample was made of peripheral blood mononuclear cells (PBMCs). This sequence originates from a human donor with classical Hodgkin lymphoma. The DNA sequence reads TGCGCCAGCAGCCAAGAAAGGCACAATGAGCAGTTCTTC. Protein translation: CASSQERHNEQFF.